This TCR beta chain was recovered during a study of cytomegalovirus exposure and HLA in healthy donors. Study-wide findings and caveats: There were around 160 TCR beta chains listed as cytomegalovirus-associated.

This CDR3 is 16 amino acids long. J lost 8 bases, V lost 2 bases, and 8 bases had no gene match. CDR1 is SGHRS, CDR2 YFSETQ, per germline. About this clone: The antigen is unknown.

TCRdb keeps only in-frame clones here, not all; method: immunoSEQ multiplex PCR. The sample has 150,000 to 170,000 clones; roughly 90% are singletons. The sequence derives from a man younger than 35 in good health and CMV-seropositive. Source material: PBMCs. The rearrangement joins TRBV5-1 to TRBJ2-4, with 12 bases identical to TRBD2. CDR3 sequence (DNA): TGCGCCAGCAGCTTACGGCTAGCGGGAGGGGGAGACATTCAGTACTTC. This sequence encodes CASSLRLAGGGDIQYF.